Presented here are 3 T cell receptor beta chains from one specimen sequenced in a study of blood T cell repertoires in COVID-19. Produced via immunoSEQ multiplex PCR; TCRdb's table is partial and in-frame only. Of approximately 300,000 clones listed, 89% were seen once; the top ten hold roughly 6.5%. What was sequenced was peripheral blood. Source of these receptors: a man aged 18 to 30 who had recovered from COVID-19.

The chain couples TRBV7-9 to TRBJ2-2; 8 positions agree with TRBD1. CDR1 and CDR2 from the germline V gene are SEHNR and FQNEAQ (reference sequence). This CDR3 comprises 16 residues. V was pared by 5 bases and J by 0 bases, with 5 bases of the junction left unmatched. The CDR3 reads CASSLGQGTNTGELFF. Here the CDR3 DNA reads TGTGCCAGCAGCCTCGGACAGGGAACGAACACCGGGGAGCTGTTTTTT.

The V and J genes are TRBV7-9 and TRBJ2-3, with TRBD2 matching over 9 bases. V lost 4 bases to trimming and J lost 2 bases; unmatched junction nucleotides: 1. The germline gives CDR1 SEHNR, CDR2 FQNEAQ (reference sequence). CDR3 length equals 14 residues. The CDR3 region has the DNA TGTGCCAGCAGCTCGGGACTAGCCACAGATACGCAGTATTTT. Protein product: CASSSGLATDTQYF.

This chain joins TRBV14 and TRBJ1-1; TRBD1 matches 9 bases. Trimming cost V 0 bases and J 0 bases; bases outside gene matches: 5. There are 17 residues in the CDR3. Germline CDR1 and CDR2: SGHDN and FVKESK. The CDR3 region has the DNA TGTGCCAGCAGCCAAGATGGACAGGGGCCCTTGAACACTGAAGCTTTCTTT. Residues: CASSQDGQGPLNTEAFF.